Listed below are T cell receptor beta chains from one sample, sequenced in a study of T cells after yellow fever vaccination. TCRdb re-derived calls from the 5' RACE reads in MiXCR, one entry per CDR3 protein. Among 450,000 to 550,000 distinct CDR3 sequences listed, 20% to 25% were seen once. The sequencing used PBMCs, collected less than 25 days after the first yellow fever vaccination. These receptors were taken from a man aged 18-30 years who received the YFV17D yellow fever vaccine. Both conserved end residues are part of each CDR3. Some rows have no size entry. The others give once, few or many, or a class for an expanded clone.

v_gene	j_gene	abundance	CDR3aa
TRBV5-6	TRBJ2-5	.	CASSSPRDRGSHLETQYF
TRBV10-3	TRBJ1-4	.	CAISRDVALGGLFF
TRBV4-1	TRBJ2-7	.	CASSPSVKTYEQYF
TRBV5-1	TRBJ1-1	few	CASSVFGTGREAFF
TRBV11-2	TRBJ2-1	.	CASSLTLSYNEQFF
TRBV10-2	TRBJ2-3	few	CASHRDRGVTDTQYF
TRBV20-1	TRBJ2-7	few	CSASRDYEQYF
TRBV18	TRBJ2-3	.	CASSPGLALADTQYF
TRBV7-9	TRBJ2-5	.	CASSPPFRGLQETQYF
TRBV5-1	TRBJ2-7	few	CASSPGTNYEQYF
TRBV4-1	TRBJ2-7	few	CASSQGGYLYF
TRBV28	TRBJ1-5	many	CASSLGGFVQPQHF